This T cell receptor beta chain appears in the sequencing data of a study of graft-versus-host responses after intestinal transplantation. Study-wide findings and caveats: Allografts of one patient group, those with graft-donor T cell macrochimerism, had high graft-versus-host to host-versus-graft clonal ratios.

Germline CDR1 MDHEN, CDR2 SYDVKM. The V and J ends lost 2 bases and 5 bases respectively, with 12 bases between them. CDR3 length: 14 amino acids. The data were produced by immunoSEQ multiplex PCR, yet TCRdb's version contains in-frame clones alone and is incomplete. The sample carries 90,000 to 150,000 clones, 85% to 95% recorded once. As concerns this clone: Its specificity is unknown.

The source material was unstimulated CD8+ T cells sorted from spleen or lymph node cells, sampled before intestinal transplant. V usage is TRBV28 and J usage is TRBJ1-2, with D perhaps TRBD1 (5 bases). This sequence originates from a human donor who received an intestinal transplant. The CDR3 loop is CASSLQGSGYGYTF. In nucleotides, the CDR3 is TGTGCCAGCAGTTTACAGGGTTCGGGTTATGGCTACACCTTC.